This T cell receptor beta chain was sequenced for a study of blood T cells in healthy people across ages. This clonotype was counted a few times. The authors ran a second PCR of 7 to 11 cycles using a sample-barcoded 5' primer and a J-beta primer mix. MiXCR, applied by TCRdb to the 5' RACE reads, yields one record per CDR3 protein. The sample has roughly 800,000 distinct CDR3 sequences; 58% are singletons. V gave up 8 bases and J gave up 4 bases, with 15 bases separating them. The CDR3 is 12 amino acids. Germline values: CDR1 DFQATT, CDR2 SNEGSKA (reference sequence). The rearrangement uses TRBV20-1 and TRBJ2-7; no definite D call. Specimen: blood. The receptor was derived from a man between 25 and 39 years old in good health. CDR3 bases: TGCAGTACATCAATAAGGGATTACGAGCAGTACTTC. It is translated as CSTSIRDYEQYF.